The 29 T cell receptor beta chains reported below all come from one sample, sequenced in a study of T cell changes during pregnancy in multiple sclerosis. The table came from immunoSEQ multiplex PCR; TCRdb's copy has only in-frame clones and leaves some out. The sample yields some 94,000 clones, more than 85% seen once. Sequencing used peripheral blood, obtained in the first trimester of pregnancy. All receptors derive from a female donor with multiple sclerosis, enrolled in a pregnancy study.

V is TRBV6-5 and J is TRBJ1-1; the match to TRBD1 covers 7 bases. The CDR3 covers 14 residues. Unmatched junction bases numbered 11, after V lost 8 bases and J lost 5 bases. Germline CDR1 is MNHEY and CDR2 is SVGAGI. CDR3 amino acids: CASYIQGGGTEAFF. The CDR3 DNA reads as TGTGCCAGCTACATCCAGGGGGGAGGAACTGAAGCTTTCTTT.

This clone was detected only once. The chain uses TRBV11-3 and TRBJ2-2; 11 bases agree with TRBD1. The germline gives CDR1 SGHNT, CDR2 YENEEA. There are 15 residues in the CDR3. V was clipped by 3 bases and J by 7 bases; unmatched bases: 4. The CDR3 nucleotides read TGTGCCAGCAGCTTGGGGACAGGGGGAAGCGGGGAGCTGTTTTTT. This encodes CASSLGTGGSGELFF.

The CDR3 DNA reads as TGTGCCAGCAGCCCCAAGAGGGGACAGGGGGCAGGAAGTGGGGCCAACGTCCTGACTTTC. Its protein is CASSPKRGQGAGSGANVLTF. The gene calls are TRBV7-8 and TRBJ2-6, with 12 bases matching TRBD1. The V and J ends lost 5 bases and 3 bases, in that order; junction bases with no gene match: 14. CDR1 is SGHVS, CDR2 FQNEAQ, per germline. This CDR3 spans 20 amino acids.

The chain couples TRBV15 to TRBJ2-3; a possible D gene is TRBD1 (5 bases). V shed 1 base and J shed 1 base, with 15 bases lying between them. Germline loops: CDR1 LNHNV, CDR2 YYDKDF (reference sequence). This CDR3 has 17 amino acids. In nucleotides, the CDR3 is TGTGCCACCAGCAGAGGTTTATCCCAGGGTGGCACAGATACGCAGTATTTT. Its translation: CATSRGLSQGGTDTQYF.

V is TRBV2 and J is TRBJ1-3, with 7 bases matching TRBD1. The germline V gene has CDR1 SNHLY and CDR2 FYNNEI. The CDR3 has 14 residues. J lost 4 bases, V lost 6 bases, and 6 bases had no gene match. This CDR3 is CASRMTGLGNTIYF. CDR3 sequence (DNA): TGTGCCAGCAGAATGACAGGGCTCGGAAACACCATATATTTT.

The chain employs TRBV19 and TRBJ2-7; 11 positions match TRBD1. Germline V gene sequence: CDR1 LNHDA, CDR2 SQIVND (reference sequence). The V segment lost 5 bases and the J segment 2 bases; nucleotides outside the gene matches: 5. The CDR3 is made up of 15 amino acids. The CDR3 is CASSAPGQGAYEQYF. CDR3 sequence (DNA): TGTGCCAGTAGTGCACCGGGACAGGGGGCCTACGAGCAGTACTTC.

The chain is built from TRBV25-1 and TRBJ1-3; TRBD1 matches at 7 bases. The J segment lost 4 bases and the V segment lost 4 bases, leaving 10 bases of the junction unmatched. Germline assignment: CDR1 MGHDK and CDR2 SYGVNS. This CDR3 is built from 16 residues. The CDR3 protein is CASSAYTGARGNTIYF. The CDR3 region has the DNA TGTGCCAGCAGTGCATATACAGGGGCGAGGGGAAACACCATATATTTT.

V is TRBV19 and J is TRBJ1-3; D is ambiguous. This CDR3 contains 13 residues. Germline V lookup: CDR1 LNHDA, CDR2 SQIVND (reference sequence). Trimming cost V 3 bases and J 2 bases, with 5 bases left between them. The CDR3, as DNA: TGTGCCAGTAGTATCGGGGCTGGAAACACCATATATTTT. It yields the protein CASSIGAGNTIYF.

This chain links TRBV4-1 with TRBJ1-2, with D perhaps matching TRBD1 (6 bases). V was clipped by 0 bases and J by 3 bases, with 11 bases between them. This CDR3 region has 15 residues. Germline CDR1 reads MGHRA; CDR2 reads YSYEKL. CDR3 DNA sequence: TGCGCCAGCAGCCAAGAGGGGGCAGGGCACTATGGCTACACCTTC. Its translation is CASSQEGAGHYGYTF.

This chain connects TRBV30 to TRBJ2-7, with D maybe TRBD1 (6 bases). The CDR3 extends over 14 amino acids. V was cut by 2 bases and J by 2 bases, with 13 bases left in between. Germline assignment: CDR1 GTSNPN and CDR2 SVGIG (reference sequence). The CDR3: CAWSLPGHPYEQYF. In DNA form, the CDR3 reads TGTGCCTGGAGTTTACCGGGACATCCCTACGAGCAGTACTTC. The complete variable domain, with remaining parts taken from reference TRBV30 and TRBJ2-7, reads SQTIHQWPATLVQPVGSPLSLECTVEGTSNPNLYWYRQAAGRGLQLLFYSVGIGQISSEVPQNLSASRPQDRQFILSSKKLLLSDSGFYLCAWSLPGHPYEQYFGPGTRLTVT.

The chain couples TRBV6-5 to TRBJ1-5; TRBD1 agrees at 8 bases. From germline, CDR1 is MNHEY and CDR2 SVGAGI. CDR3 length: 15 amino acids. Germline trimming cut 4 bases from V and 4 bases from J; bases unmatched to any gene: 6. The CDR3 DNA reads TGTGCCAGCAGTTCGACAGGGGTGGGAAATCAGCCCCAGCATTTT. Translating it yields CASSSTGVGNQPQHF.

The chain couples TRBV18 to TRBJ2-7; TRBD1 aligns across 7 bases. Trimming cost V 3 bases and J 0 bases; bases outside gene matches: 8. Germline CDR1 is KGHSH and CDR2 is LQKENI. The CDR3 runs 16 residues. CDR3 nucleotide sequence: TGTGCCAGCTCACCGCGACAGGGCAGGGACTCCTACGAGCAGTACTTC. Translation gives CASSPRQGRDSYEQYF.

The chain carries TRBV28 and TRBJ1-1, with a tentative D call TRBD1 (5 bases). The germline gives CDR1 MDHEN, CDR2 SYDVKM. The V gene lost 11 bases and the J gene lost 0 bases, with 13 bases spanning the gap. This CDR3 comprises 13 residues. CDR3 residues: CASMWGVNTEAFF. The CDR3 bases are TGTGCCTCTATGTGGGGGGTGAACACTGAAGCTTTCTTT. The full variable domain, completed using reference TRBV28 and TRBJ1-1, is DVKVTQSSRYLVKRTGEKVFLECVQDMDHENMFWYRQDPGLGLRLIYFSYDVKMKEKGDIPEGYSVSREKKERFSLILESASTNQTSMYLCASMWGVNTEAFFGQGTRLTVV.

V and J are TRBV7-9 and TRBJ2-7; D may be TRBD2 (5 bases). This CDR3 region has 15 residues. Trimming left V 6 bases short and J 3 bases short, with 18 bases between. Germline V CDR1 and CDR2: SEHNR, FQNEAQ (reference sequence). The CDR3 DNA sequence: TGTGCCAGCAGTTCGAGGGAAGGGCCCATCTACGAGCAGTACTTC. This sequence encodes CASSSREGPIYEQYF.

Written as DNA, the CDR3 is TGTGCCAGCAGCCCCATGACCCAGGGTTACGAGCAGTACTTC. The encoded protein is CASSPMTQGYEQYF. J is TRBJ2-7 and V is TRBV7-9; weak D call: TRBD1 (5 bases). V was cut by 5 bases and J by 4 bases, with 15 bases left in between. Per the germline V gene, CDR1 is SEHNR and CDR2 is FQNEAQ (reference sequence). The CDR3 length is 14 residues.

The rearrangement joins TRBV25-1 to TRBJ2-1; TRBD2 aligns across 7 bases. V was pared by 11 bases and J by 4 bases, with 14 bases of the junction left unmatched. The CDR3 length is 15 residues. Germline-derived CDR1 and CDR2 are MGHDK and SYGVNS. CDR3 amino acids: CASSGRESPYNEQFF. The CDR3 DNA is TGTGCCTCCTCGGGGCGGGAGTCCCCGTACAATGAGCAGTTCTTC.

V usage is TRBV30 and J usage is TRBJ2-5; TRBD1 aligns across 7 bases. This CDR3 has 14 residues. V dropped 0 bases and J dropped 5; count of bases not matched to a gene: 6. The germline gives CDR1 GTSNPN, CDR2 SVGIG (reference sequence). The CDR3 nucleotides read TGTGCCTGGAGTGTGGGCAGGGGGTGGGAGACCCAGTACTTC. Translated: CAWSVGRGWETQYF.

The genes are TRBV19 and TRBJ2-7; 8 bases map to TRBD1. The CDR3 is 17 amino acids. V lost 1 base and J lost 2; bases outside the gene matches: 10. Germline V gene lookup returns CDR1 LNHDA and CDR2 SQIVND (reference sequence). The CDR3 is CASSIGFGTGGTYEQYF. The CDR3 DNA sequence: TGTGCCAGTAGTATAGGCTTCGGTACAGGGGGAACCTACGAGCAGTACTTC.

The chain uses TRBV2 and TRBJ2-1, with 7 bases fitting TRBD2. The CDR3 has 16 residues. After removal of 6 bases from V and 3 bases from J, the junction contained 11 bases not matched to a gene. Germline V gene lookup returns CDR1 SNHLY and CDR2 FYNNEI. CDR3 nucleotides: TGTGCCAGCAGCGCCTCAGGAGCGGGGCACTACAATGAGCAGTTCTTC. It is translated as CASSASGAGHYNEQFF.

The chain links TRBV19 to TRBJ2-5; 10 bases fit TRBD1. CDR3 length: 14 amino acids. V was clipped by 5 bases and J by 5 bases; unmatched bases: 5. From germline, CDR1 is LNHDA and CDR2 SQIVND (reference sequence). The DNA of the CDR3 is TGTGCCAGTAGTTATGGACAGGGGGAGGAGACCCAGTACTTC. This codes for CASSYGQGEETQYF.

The V gene is TRBV6-1, the J gene TRBJ1-2, with D hard to call. Trimming shortened V by 3 bases and J by 7 bases, and 15 bases separated the two germline ends. CDR1 is MNHNS and CDR2 is SASEGT in the germline V gene. The CDR3 contains 14 residues. The CDR3 coding sequence is TGTGCCAGCAGTGAGTCGGGGTTACATTTTGGCTACACCTTC. Protein sequence: CASSESGLHFGYTF.

The chain employs TRBV28 and TRBJ1-5; D unresolved. Trimming cost V 3 bases and J 0 bases, with 18 bases left between them. The CDR3 contains 18 residues. CDR1 and CDR2 (germline): MDHEN, SYDVKM. CDR3 nucleotides: TGTGCCAGCAGTTTCCCCCCCACCAGAGGTTATAGCAATCAGCCCCAGCATTTT. Protein product: CASSFPPTRGYSNQPQHF.

This clone appeared a single time. The chain recombines TRBV7-9 with TRBJ2-1, with TRBD1 as a possible D gene (5 bases). V lost 6 bases, J lost 6 bases, and 12 bases lay in between. Germline V gene sequence: CDR1 SEHNR, CDR2 FQNEAQ (reference sequence). CDR3 length: 13 residues. This CDR3 is CASRGPNPNEQFF. As DNA, the CDR3 is TGTGCCAGCAGGGGGCCTAACCCCAATGAGCAGTTCTTC.

The chain uses TRBV19 and TRBJ1-2; TRBD1 agrees at 7 bases. CDR1 and CDR2 (germline): LNHDA, SQIVND (reference sequence). The CDR3 contains 15 residues. V trimming: 3 bases; J trimming: 0 bases; junction bases outside the gene matches: 4. Here the CDR3 reads CASSMRQGANYGYTF. The CDR3 DNA is TGTGCCAGTAGTATGAGGCAGGGGGCTAACTATGGCTACACCTTC.

This clone was picked up a small number of times. The chain employs TRBV6-5 and TRBJ1-2, with D possibly being TRBD1 (6 bases). Germline V gene sequence: CDR1 MNHEY, CDR2 SVGAGI. Trimming left V 8 bases short and J 7 bases short, with 14 bases between. The CDR3 sequence is 12 residues long. Here the CDR3 reads CASRDDRSGYTF. The CDR3 DNA sequence: TGTGCCAGCCGGGACGACAGGTCTGGCTACACCTTC.

The V call is TRBV2, the J call TRBJ2-1; TRBD2 is a possible D gene (6 bases). CDR1 is SNHLY, CDR2 FYNNEI, per germline. The CDR3 spans 15 residues. Between the trimmed V and J ends, which lost 3 bases and 8 bases, there was a span of 17 bases. This CDR3 is CASSDGGSRWHEQFF. As DNA, the CDR3 is TGTGCCAGCAGTGATGGGGGGTCGCGGTGGCATGAGCAGTTCTTC.

This rearrangement joins TRBV14 to TRBJ2-1; a weak D match, TRBD2 (5 bases). The ends were cut back, 6 bases at V and 0 bases at J, with 15 bases in the middle. CDR1 is SGHDN and CDR2 is FVKESK in the germline V gene. This CDR3 contains 16 residues. Written as DNA, the CDR3 is TGTGCCAGCAGAAAGGAGGCCCTGAGCTCCTACAATGAGCAGTTCTTC. Its translation is CASRKEALSSYNEQFF.

This sequence joins TRBV6-6 and TRBJ2-5; TRBD1 is a possible D gene (5 bases). V lost 11 bases and J 4 bases, leaving 20 bases between the germline ends. Germline lookup yields CDR1 MNHNY and CDR2 SVGAGI (reference sequence). CDR3 length: 14 residues. The CDR3 loop reads CAVSAQGRVETQYF. The CDR3 DNA is TGTGCCGTTAGTGCGCAGGGCCGGGTAGAGACCCAGTACTTC.

The gene calls are TRBV5-1 and TRBJ2-1; no reliable D call. V was pared by 2 bases and J by 4 bases, with 7 bases between. Germline assignment: CDR1 SGHRS and CDR2 YFSETQ. There are 13 residues in the CDR3. CDR3 sequence (DNA): TGCGCCAGCAGCTTTGGGCTGTACAATGAGCAGTTCTTC. Its translation: CASSFGLYNEQFF. The full variable domain, its missing parts supplied by reference TRBV5-1 and TRBJ2-1, is KAGVTQTPRYLIKTRGQQVTLSCSPISGHRSVSWYQQTPGQGLQFLFEYFSETQRNKGNFPGRFSGRQFSNSRSEMNVSTLELGDSALYLCASSFGLYNEQFFGPGTRLTVL.